Below, one T cell receptor beta chain is given with its context. The clone's antigen remains unknown. Base qualities are not recorded, but no much larger clone differs from it by a single base. V ends up 3 bases short and J 4 bases short, with an unmatched junction base count of 10. The CDR3 sequence holds 18 residues, the cysteine and phenylalanine included. The kept DNA is CDR3 alone, 54 bases in frame from the first base. CDR1 and CDR2 are read off the germline V gene (reference sequence) as SEHNR and FQNEAQ. Library prep was done by the immunoSEQ multiplex PCR assay. TCRdb holds this immuneACCESS table with in-frame rearrangements only. Some clones are missing; in checked studies, unresolved V genes explain under half, and the rest has no known cause. Within this sample are approximately 37,000 clones, with about 86% of them counted one time only. Roughly 21% of the sample comes from the top ten.

This specimen belongs to a study of control samples from healthy donors and cancer patients (dated by TCRdb to about 2020). Sequencing was done on a sample of PBMCs. In this chain, TRBV7-9 is recombined with TRBJ2-1, with TRBD2 identical over 12 junction bases. This TCR was recovered from a woman aged 60-70 years with lung cancer. The nucleotide sequence is given as TGTGCCAGCAGCTTGGGGACTAGCGGGTTTGGCCCTTACAATGAGCAGTTCTTC. Translated, it reads CASSLGTSGFGPYNEQFF.